The following is a T cell receptor (beta chain) sequence with its context. This entry is derived from a study of blood T cell repertoires in COVID-19. The CDR3 has 14 residues. The V gene's germline CDR1 is SGHVS and CDR2 FQNEAQ. V was trimmed by 2 bases and J by 5 bases, leaving 10 bases between them. Produced via immunoSEQ multiplex PCR; TCRdb's table is partial and in-frame only. The sample records about 200,000 clones, more than 75% being singletons. Sample: peripheral blood. This TCR came from a man older than 75 with acute or convalescent COVID-19. The chain joins TRBV7-8 to TRBJ2-1; perhaps TRBD1 as D (5 bases). CDR3 DNA: TGTGCCAGCAGCTTACGTGGGGCTGACAATGAGCAGTTCTTC. This encodes CASSLRGADNEQFF.